Sequencing of this T cell receptor (beta chain) was carried out in a study of blood T cell repertoires in COVID-19. Background on the study: Collection of acute and convalescent COVID-19 samples took place in the United States, Italy and Spain.

Authors' analysis steps: Counts of nucleated cells, estimated from reference gene primer amplification, were obtained. The repertoire was sequenced with immunoSEQ multiplex PCR; TCRdb's copy has only in-frame clones and lacks some. V and J calls and clone size are those listed in that table; D and trimming were worked out from the DNA. Here the sample spans some 48,000 clones, more than 75% being singletons. V shed 6 bases and J shed 2 bases, with 14 bases lying between them. Per the germline V gene, CDR1 is KGHSH and CDR2 is LQKENI. The CDR3 loop spans 15 amino acids. This sequence originates from a woman in her fifties or sixties with acute or convalescent COVID-19. The rearrangement joins TRBV18 to TRBJ1-5, with a weak D call TRBD1 (5 bases). Sequenced input: peripheral blood. The DNA of the CDR3 is TGTGCCAGCTCCCTGGGACTTGAGGGCAATCAGCCCCAGCATTTT. It specifies CASSLGLEGNQPQHF.